Each of the 18 T cell receptor beta chains below was sequenced from the same sample in a study of blood T cell repertoires in COVID-19. Clones were read by immunoSEQ multiplex PCR, and TCRdb kept only the in-frame ones, dropping some. The sample includes around 190,000 clones, approximately 80% seen only once; the top ten take 6.9%. Source material: peripheral blood. The receptors stem from a man aged 60-69 years with acute or convalescent COVID-19.

This clone has just one count. The chain couples TRBV7-6 to TRBJ1-6; possibly TRBD1 for D (5 bases). The CDR3 totals 18 residues. Trimming left V 3 bases short and J 0 bases short, with 15 bases between. CDR1 SGHVS and CDR2 FNYEAQ come from the germline V gene. Here the CDR3 reads CASSLTATTSSYNSPLHF. The CDR3 DNA reads as TGTGCCAGCAGCTTGACAGCAACCACGAGCTCCTATAATTCACCCCTCCACTTT.

The chain combines TRBV19 with TRBJ2-1; 10 bases are shared with TRBD1. The germline gives CDR1 LNHDA, CDR2 SQIVND (reference sequence). The CDR3 runs to 17 residues. The V gene end was trimmed by 1 base and the J gene end by 5 bases; junction bases not matched to a gene: 8. CDR3 in amino acids: CASSIGSGTGVNNEQFF. For the CDR3, the DNA is TGTGCCAGTAGTATAGGATCTGGGACAGGGGTAAACAATGAGCAGTTCTTC.

The CDR3 nucleotides are TGTGCCAGCAGTTTAGCTTGGAGCGGGGAGCTGTTTTTT. It codes for CASSLAWSGELFF. V and J are TRBV12-3 or TRBV12-4 and TRBJ2-2; D unclear. The CDR3 loop spans 13 amino acids. The V and J ends lost 0 bases and 7 bases respectively, with 6 bases between them.

The V call is TRBV4-1, the J call TRBJ2-7; TRBD2 agrees at 11 bases. Germline V gene sequence: CDR1 MGHRA, CDR2 YSYEKL. The V gene end was trimmed by 1 base and the J gene end by 7 bases; junction bases not matched to a gene: 6. The CDR3 covers 15 residues. In nucleotides, the CDR3 is TGCGCCAGCAGCCAAGGACTAGCGGGGAGGGGAGAGCAGTACTTC. This codes for CASSQGLAGRGEQYF.

For this clone: A junction boundary mismatches the germline segment, possibly from a read error. The chain joins TRBV7-2 to TRBJ2-3, with TRBD2 matching 11 bases. The V gene's germline CDR1 is SGHTA and CDR2 FQGNSA. The CDR3 contains 18 residues. CDR3 sequence reads: CASSFKPTTSGGTGTQYF. CDR3 in DNA: TGTGCCAGCAGCTTTAAACCTACCACTAGCGGGGGAACAGGTACGCAGTATTTT.

The genes are TRBV4-3 and TRBJ2-7; D not resolved. The CDR3 loop spans 13 amino acids. Per the germline V gene, CDR1 is LGHNA and CDR2 is YSLEER. Trimming removed 0 bases from V and 4 bases from J, with 7 bases in between. CDR3 nucleotide sequence: TGCGCCAGCAGCCAAGAGCTACAGTACGAGCAGTACTTC. This gives the protein CASSQELQYEQYF.

The CDR3 nucleotides are TGCGCCAGCAGCGCAACGTATAGCGGGGGGGCCACGGATGAGCAGTTCTTC. It is translated as CASSATYSGGATDEQFF. The chain recombines TRBV4-3 with TRBJ2-1; TRBD2 aligns across 11 bases. The CDR3 has 17 amino acids. Germline V gene data show CDR1 as LGHNA and CDR2 as YSLEER. The J segment lost 8 bases and the V segment lost 5 bases, leaving 14 bases of the junction unmatched.

V usage is TRBV3-1 (or the pseudogene TRBV3-2) and J usage is TRBJ2-3; 7 bases match TRBD2. J lost 6 bases, V lost 5 bases, and 11 bases had no gene match. The CDR3 spans 15 residues. Looked up from germline, CDR1 is LGHDT and CDR2 is YNNKEL (reference sequence). For the CDR3, the DNA is TGTGCCAGCAGCTTGTCTAGCGGACCCCCCGATACGCAGTATTTT. It codes for CASSLSSGPPDTQYF.

The chain is built from TRBV28 and TRBJ2-7; 11 bases agree with TRBD2. CDR3 length: 15 residues. V lost 3 bases, J lost 4 bases, and 5 bases stayed unmatched. Germline V gene lookup returns CDR1 MDHEN and CDR2 SYDVKM. CDR3 loop: CASSLLTSGVYEQYF. As DNA, the CDR3 is TGTGCCAGCAGTTTGTTGACTAGCGGGGTTTACGAGCAGTACTTC.

CDR3 amino acids: CASSLRGGSSGNTIYF. The CDR3 DNA follows: TGTGCCAGCAGCCTAAGGGGAGGGAGTTCTGGAAACACCATATATTTT. The chain uses TRBV28 and TRBJ1-3; tentative D call: TRBD1 (5 bases). Between the trimmed V and J ends, which lost 6 bases and 1 base, there was a span of 16 bases. CDR1 is MDHEN, CDR2 SYDVKM, per germline. The CDR3 is 16 residues long.

In its sample, this clone was seen once. The V and J genes are TRBV6-1 and TRBJ2-3; D possibly corresponds to TRBD2 (6 bases). Per germline, CDR1 MNHNS and CDR2 SASEGT. V lost 5 bases, J lost 2 bases, and 11 bases lay in between. This CDR3 spans 14 amino acids. Here the CDR3 reads CASSSQDYTDTQYF. CDR3 coding DNA: TGTGCCAGCAGTTCCCAGGACTACACAGATACGCAGTATTTT.

The count of this clone is one. The chain uses TRBV11-2 and TRBJ1-3, with TRBD1 matching over 7 bases. Germline V gene sequence: CDR1 SGHAT, CDR2 FQNNGV. The V and J ends lost 5 bases and 2 bases, in that order; junction bases with no gene match: 6. This CDR3 has 15 residues. The CDR3 here is CASSPGQSAGNTIYF. Written as DNA, the CDR3 is TGTGCCAGCAGCCCGGGACAGTCGGCTGGAAACACCATATATTTT.

The chain joins TRBV5-1 to TRBJ1-6; tentatively, D is TRBD1 (6 bases). From germline, CDR1 is SGHRS and CDR2 YFSETQ. The ends were cut back, 6 bases at V and 10 bases at J, with 11 bases in the middle. The CDR3 loop spans 12 amino acids. The CDR3 loop is CASTTGFSPLHF. CDR3 bases: TGCGCCAGCACCACAGGGTTCTCACCCCTCCACTTT.

The rearrangement joins TRBV6-5 to TRBJ2-7, with 11 nucleotides matching TRBD2. The CDR3 contains 14 residues. The trim removed 5 bases at V and 3 bases at J, leaving 3 bases unmatched. Per the germline V gene, CDR1 is MNHEY and CDR2 is SVGAGI. The CDR3 is CASSRTSGYYEQYF. CDR3 nucleotide sequence: TGTGCCAGCAGTAGGACTAGCGGGTACTACGAGCAGTACTTC.

The V call is TRBV2, the J call TRBJ1-5; 7 positions match TRBD1. CDR3 length: 16 amino acids. J lost 0 bases, V lost 4 bases, and 6 bases had no gene match. The germline gives CDR1 SNHLY, CDR2 FYNNEI. The CDR3 protein is CASSARQGLSNQPQHF. Here the CDR3 DNA reads TGTGCCAGCAGTGCCCGACAGGGCCTTAGCAATCAGCCCCAGCATTTT.

This clone was counted a single time. V is TRBV6-5 and J is TRBJ1-1; 9 nucleotides agree with TRBD1. The CDR3 is 14 amino acids. CDR1 is MNHEY and CDR2 is SVGAGI in the germline V gene. V lost 7 bases and J lost 3; bases outside the gene matches: 6. CDR3 sequence: CASNGQGSDTEAFF. CDR3 bases: TGTGCCAGCAACGGACAGGGGTCTGACACTGAAGCTTTCTTT.

This chain links TRBV3-1 (or the pseudogene TRBV3-2) with TRBJ2-3, with TRBD2 identical over 13 bases. V dropped 4 bases and J dropped 3; count of bases not matched to a gene: 4. Germline V gene lookup returns CDR1 LGHDT and CDR2 YNNKEL (reference sequence). The CDR3 runs to 16 residues. The CDR3 DNA sequence: TGTGCCAGCAGCCTCTTACTAGCGGGGGGGACAGATACGCAGTATTTT. Translating gives CASSLLLAGGTDTQYF.

This rearrangement joins TRBV7-9 to TRBJ1-1; possible D gene TRBD1, 5 bases. Germline V gene data show CDR1 as SEHNR and CDR2 as FQNEAQ (reference sequence). Trimming pared 4 bases from V and 4 bases from J, leaving 16 bases between. This CDR3 contains 15 residues. This CDR3 reads CASSYWGKGGTEAFF. DNA of the CDR3: TGTGCCAGCAGCTACTGGGGCAAGGGAGGCACTGAAGCTTTCTTT.